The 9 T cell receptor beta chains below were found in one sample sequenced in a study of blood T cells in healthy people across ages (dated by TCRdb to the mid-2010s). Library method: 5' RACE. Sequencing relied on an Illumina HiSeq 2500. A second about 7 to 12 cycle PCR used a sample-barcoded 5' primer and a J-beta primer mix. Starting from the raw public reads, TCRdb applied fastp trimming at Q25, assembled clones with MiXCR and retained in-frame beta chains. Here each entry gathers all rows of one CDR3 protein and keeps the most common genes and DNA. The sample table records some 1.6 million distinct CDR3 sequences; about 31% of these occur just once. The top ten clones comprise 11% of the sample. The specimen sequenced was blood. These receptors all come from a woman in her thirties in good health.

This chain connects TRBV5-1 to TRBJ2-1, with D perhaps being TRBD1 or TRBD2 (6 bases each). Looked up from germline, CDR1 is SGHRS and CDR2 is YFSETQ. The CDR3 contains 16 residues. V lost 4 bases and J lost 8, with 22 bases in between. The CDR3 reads CASSTSGVLQRDEQFF. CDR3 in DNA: TGCGCCAGCAGCACCTCAGGGGTCCTACAGCGGGATGAGCAGTTCTTC.

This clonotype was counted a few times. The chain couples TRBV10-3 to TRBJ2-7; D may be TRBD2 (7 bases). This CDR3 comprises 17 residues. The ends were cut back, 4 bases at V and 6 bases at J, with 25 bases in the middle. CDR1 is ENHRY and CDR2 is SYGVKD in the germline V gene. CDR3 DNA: TGTGCCATCAGTGGAGGACAGTCGGGACTACTGATTACCGAGCAGTACTTC. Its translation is CAISGGQSGLLITEQYF.

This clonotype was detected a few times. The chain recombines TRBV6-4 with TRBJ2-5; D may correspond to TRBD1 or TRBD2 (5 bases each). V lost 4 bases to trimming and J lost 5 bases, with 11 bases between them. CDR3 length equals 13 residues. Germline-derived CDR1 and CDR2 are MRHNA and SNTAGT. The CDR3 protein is CASSAGAHETQYF. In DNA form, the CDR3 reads TGTGCCAGCAGTGCCGGGGCCCATGAGACCCAGTACTTC.

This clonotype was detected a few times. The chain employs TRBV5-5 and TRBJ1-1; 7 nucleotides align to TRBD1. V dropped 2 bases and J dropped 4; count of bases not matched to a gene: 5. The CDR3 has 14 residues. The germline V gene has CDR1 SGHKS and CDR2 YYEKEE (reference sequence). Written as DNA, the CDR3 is TGTGCCAGCAGCTTTGCGGCAGGGGGCACTGAAGCTTTCTTT. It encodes CASSFAAGGTEAFF.

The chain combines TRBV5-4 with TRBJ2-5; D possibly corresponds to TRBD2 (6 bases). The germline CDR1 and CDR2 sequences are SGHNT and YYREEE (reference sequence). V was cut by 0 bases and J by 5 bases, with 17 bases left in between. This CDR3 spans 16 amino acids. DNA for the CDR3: TGTGCCAGCAGCTTGGAGCCCCCCCGGGGGTTGGAGACCCAGTACTTC. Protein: CASSLEPPRGLETQYF.

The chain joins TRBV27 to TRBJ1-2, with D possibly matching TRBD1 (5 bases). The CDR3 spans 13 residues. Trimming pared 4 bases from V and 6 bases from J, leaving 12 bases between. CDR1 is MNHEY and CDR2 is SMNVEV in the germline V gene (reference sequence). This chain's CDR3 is CASSWGSGNGYTF. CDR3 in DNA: TGTGCCAGCAGTTGGGGCAGCGGAAATGGCTACACCTTC.

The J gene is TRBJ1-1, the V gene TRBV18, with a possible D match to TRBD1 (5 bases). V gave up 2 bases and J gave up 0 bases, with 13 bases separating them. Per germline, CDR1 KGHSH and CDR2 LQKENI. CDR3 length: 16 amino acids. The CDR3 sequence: CASSPVAQGVNTEAFF. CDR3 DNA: TGTGCCAGCTCACCAGTGGCGCAGGGCGTGAACACTGAAGCTTTCTTT.

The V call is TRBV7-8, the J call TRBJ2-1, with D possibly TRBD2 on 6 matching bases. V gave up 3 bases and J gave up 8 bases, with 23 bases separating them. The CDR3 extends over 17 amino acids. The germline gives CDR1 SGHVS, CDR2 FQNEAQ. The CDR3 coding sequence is TGTGCCAGCAGCTTGGCTCCGGGACTGTCGGTCGGGGATGAGCAGTTCTTC. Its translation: CASSLAPGLSVGDEQFF.

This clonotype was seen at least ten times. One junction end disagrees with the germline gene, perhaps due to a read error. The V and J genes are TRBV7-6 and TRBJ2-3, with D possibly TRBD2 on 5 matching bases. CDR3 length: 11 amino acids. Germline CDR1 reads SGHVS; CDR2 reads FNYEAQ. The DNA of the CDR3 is TGCGCCAGCGGTGGCACAGATACGCAGTATTTT. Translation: CASGGTDTQYF.